This T cell receptor (beta chain) was retrieved from a study of blood T cell repertoires in COVID-19. Study-level background: From the United States, Italy and Spain came samples of acute and convalescent COVID-19. PBMCs, B-cell-depleted T cells, or T cells were the source of the cDNA or gDNA that made up the material.

Study processing details: Estimates of nucleated cell counts were drawn from the amplification of reference gene primers. Method: immunoSEQ multiplex PCR; TCRdb's copy keeps in-frame clones and lacks some. V and J calls and clone size come straight from that table; D and trimming were deduced from the DNA. The repertoire consists of about 120,000 clones, with 86% occurring once and the leading ten covering around 4%. Sequenced sample: peripheral blood. The TCR originated in a man aged 35 to 55 with acute or convalescent COVID-19.

The DNA of the CDR3 is TGTGCCAGTAGTATTGGGCAGGGTCGGTCTGGCTACACCTTC. It specifies CASSIGQGRSGYTF. The chain employs TRBV19 and TRBJ1-2; D may be TRBD1 (5 bases). This CDR3 has 14 residues. Trimming shortened V by 3 bases and J by 7 bases, and 15 bases separated the two germline ends. CDR1 and CDR2 from the germline V gene are LNHDA and SQIVND (reference sequence).